This TCR beta chain appears in the sequencing data of a study of cytomegalovirus exposure and HLA in healthy donors. This CDR3 is 13 amino acids long. In germline, CDR1 is LNHDA, CDR2 SQIVND (reference sequence). Trimming removed 5 bases at V and 4 bases at J, with 11 bases between. About this clone itself: Its antigen is not identified.

Points from the study as a whole: In a later analysis, parvovirus B19, influenza, CMV and Epstein-Barr virus appeared linked to several top co-occurrence clusters. When a later analysis compared HLA-associated TCR beta chains with equally common others, the HLA-associated chains turned out to be more clonally expanded and to have lower generation probabilities. Later analysis associated a missense DCLRE1C variant with TCR beta V- and J-gene trimming.

Despite likely unrecorded immune exposures, the donors were nominally healthy at the time of sampling. Primers for the PCR totalled 60 Vbeta and 13 Jbeta. Measured with immunoSEQ multiplex PCR; TCRdb has only the in-frame clones, and not every one. Its clone listing holds about 150,000 clones. The chain employs TRBV19 and TRBJ2-5; a weak D match, TRBD2 (7 bases). Sequenced: PBMCs. The origin of this receptor is a woman aged 45-65 years in good health and CMV-seronegative. The CDR3 loop is CASSEGGRETQYF. The CDR3 nucleotides are TGTGCCAGTAGTGAGGGGGGGCGAGAGACCCAGTACTTC.